The 21 T cell receptor beta chains listed next were all sequenced from one sample in a study of T cells after yellow fever vaccination. TCRdb independently ran MiXCR on the 5' RACE reads; one entry per CDR3 protein. The repertoire includes roughly 170,000 distinct CDR3 sequences, approximately 9.9% of them detected once, and roughly a third sits in the top ten. The sample was CD8+ T cells sorted from PBMCs, taken 45 days after the yellow fever booster vaccination. These receptors were obtained from a man younger than 30 who received the YFV17D yellow fever vaccine.

This clonotype showed up many times. The rearrangement uses TRBV7-9 and TRBJ2-7; D gene uncertain. This CDR3 comprises 14 residues. CDR1 is SEHNR, CDR2 FQNEAQ, per germline (reference sequence). Trimming removed 8 bases at V and 0 bases at J, with 14 bases between. The DNA of the CDR3 is TGTGCCAGCTCCCCCGCTGTAAGCTCCTACGAGCAGTACTTC. Translated, it gives CASSPAVSSYEQYF.

This clonotype was seen repeatedly, ten times or more. The CDR3 sequence: CASSQKAGAYEQYV. CDR3 DNA sequence: TGCGCCAGCAGCCAAAAGGCAGGGGCCTACGAGCAGTACGTC. The chain recombines TRBV4-1 with TRBJ2-7, with D perhaps matching TRBD1 (6 bases). CDR3 length equals 14 residues. Germline assignment: CDR1 MGHRA and CDR2 YSYEKL. V was cut by 2 bases and J by 2 bases, with 10 bases left in between.

This clonotype was observed a handful of times. The chain employs TRBV9 and TRBJ2-5, with 8 bases aligning to TRBD1. The CDR3 runs to 20 residues. CDR1 is SGDLS, CDR2 YYNGEE, per germline. V trimming: 4 bases; J trimming: 3 bases; junction bases outside the gene matches: 23. CDR3 protein: CASSPRGLLTGEYGEETQYF. The DNA for the CDR3 is TGTGCCAGCAGCCCGAGAGGCCTTTTGACAGGGGAATATGGGGAAGAGACCCAGTACTTC.

The V call is TRBV2, the J call TRBJ2-7, with TRBD2 identical over 8 bases. Germline V gives CDR1 SNHLY, CDR2 FYNNEI. V gave up 8 bases and J gave up 3 bases; unmatched junction bases: 9. This CDR3 has 14 amino acids. Here the CDR3 DNA reads TGTGCCAGCTCTTTTAGCGGGGAAATCTACGAGCAGTACTTC. It codes for CASSFSGEIYEQYF.

The chain is built from TRBV4-1 and TRBJ2-6; a possible D gene is TRBD2 (6 bases). CDR3 length: 18 residues. Trimming cost V 2 bases and J 0 bases, with 14 bases left between them. CDR1 is MGHRA, CDR2 YSYEKL, per germline. The CDR3 loop reads CASSQYGHGSSGANVLTF. Here the CDR3 DNA reads TGCGCCAGCAGCCAATACGGACACGGGAGCTCTGGGGCCAACGTCCTGACTTTC.

The rearrangement joins TRBV6-1 to TRBJ2-4, with a tentative D call TRBD1 (6 bases). The CDR3 runs to 15 residues. V shed 2 bases and J shed 8 bases, with 16 bases lying between them. From germline, CDR1 is MNHNS and CDR2 SASEGT. CDR3 sequence reads: CASSENVGRGHIQYF. Here the CDR3 DNA reads TGTGCCAGCAGTGAAAATGTAGGCAGGGGTCACATTCAGTACTTC.

This chain joins TRBV9 and TRBJ2-3; the D is unclear. The V gene's germline CDR1 is SGDLS and CDR2 YYNGEE. V was shortened by 0 bases and J by 4 bases, with 6 bases between the two germline ends. The CDR3 consists of 13 residues. The CDR3 DNA is TGTGCCAGCAGCGTAGTGTCGTCAGATACGCAGTATTTT. As protein: CASSVVSSDTQYF.

The chain joins TRBV21-1 to TRBJ2-6; the D segment call TRBD1 is taken from the table without a DNA check. TRBV21-1 is deemed a pseudogene. The CDR3 runs to 19 residues. CDR3 protein: CASRNTRPGAPSGANVLTF. The CDR3 nucleotides are TGTGCCAGCAGGAATACCCGCCCGGGAGCCCCCTCTGGGGCCAACGTCCTGACTTTC.

The sample holds a few counts of this clonotype. The chain uses TRBV7-9 and TRBJ2-7, with D uncertain. The CDR3 runs to 13 residues. V was trimmed by 0 bases and J by 3 bases, leaving 6 bases between them. Germline V gives CDR1 SEHNR, CDR2 FQNEAQ (reference sequence). The CDR3 loop reads CASSLAEVYEQYV. CDR3 coding DNA: TGTGCCAGCAGCTTAGCCGAGGTCTACGAGCAGTACGTC.

In this sample, this clonotype turned up a few times. The gene calls are TRBV29-1 and TRBJ2-1, with 12 bases lining up with TRBD2. The CDR3 is 16 amino acids. After removal of 4 bases from V and 0 bases from J, the junction contained 4 bases not matched to a gene. Germline V gene sequence: CDR1 SQVTM, CDR2 ANQGSEA. CDR3 amino acids: CSVALAGGPSYNEQFF. CDR3 bases: TGCAGCGTTGCACTAGCGGGGGGCCCCTCCTACAATGAGCAGTTCTTC.

In its sample, this clonotype was seen a few times. V and J are TRBV3-1 and TRBJ2-2; a possible D gene is TRBD1 (6 bases). The CDR3 extends over 16 amino acids. V was trimmed by 2 bases and J by 5 bases, leaving 15 bases between them. Germline V gene data show CDR1 as LGHDT and CDR2 as YNNKEL (reference sequence). The CDR3 protein is CASSQRPLTGTGELFF. For the CDR3, the DNA is TGTGCCAGCAGCCAACGACCGCTCACAGGGACCGGGGAGCTGTTTTTT.

This clonotype was detected only a few times. The V gene is TRBV7-7, the J gene TRBJ2-2; 7 bases map to TRBD1. The trim removed 1 base at V and 6 bases at J, leaving 14 bases unmatched. Germline CDR1 reads SSHAT; CDR2 reads FNYEAQ (reference sequence). The CDR3 consists of 18 residues. The CDR3 region has the DNA TGTGCCAGCAGCTTAGAGTCCCAGGGACAGCCCTACCCCGGGGAGCTGTTTTTT. Translated, it gives CASSLESQGQPYPGELFF.

This clonotype was detected only a few times. The chain carries TRBV7-9 and TRBJ2-5; 11 bases are a match to TRBD1. The ends lost 4 bases at V and 5 bases at J; junction bases unmatched: 9. CDR1 and CDR2 (germline): SEHNR, FQNEAQ (reference sequence). CDR3 length: 16 residues. CDR3 bases: TGTGCCAGCAGCTCCTACTGGACAGGGGGCGAGGAGACCCAGTACTTC. As protein: CASSSYWTGGEETQYF.

A few counts support this clonotype. The chain is built from TRBV6-6 and TRBJ2-1, with 7 bases identical to TRBD2. With V trimmed by 5 bases and J by 7 bases, 5 bases remained unmatched. Germline V gene sequence: CDR1 MNHNY, CDR2 SVGAGI (reference sequence). The CDR3 contains 13 residues. Here the CDR3 reads CASSPSGGNEQFF. CDR3 DNA: TGTGCCAGCAGTCCGTCGGGGGGAAATGAGCAGTTCTTC.

This chain uses TRBV6-5 with TRBJ1-2; D gene uncertain. Trimming cost V 2 bases and J 8 bases, with 9 bases left between them. This CDR3 is 12 amino acids long. The germline V gene has CDR1 MNHEY and CDR2 SVGAGI. For the CDR3, the DNA is TGTGCCAGCAGTTACCCACTTGGAGGCTACACCTTC. Protein sequence: CASSYPLGGYTF.

This clonotype was found many times. V usage is TRBV5-1 and J usage is TRBJ1-1; the match to TRBD1 covers 7 bases. Trimming took 0 bases from V and 5 from J; bases not matched to a gene: 4. In germline, CDR1 is SGHRS, CDR2 YFSETQ. This CDR3 is built from 14 residues. CDR3 nucleotide sequence: TGCGCCAGCAGCTTGGCCGGGGGACAGACTGAAGCTTTCTTT. It translates to CASSLAGGQTEAFF.

This clonotype was observed a few times. The chain employs TRBV6-2 or TRBV6-3 and TRBJ2-7; D possibly corresponds to TRBD1 (6 bases). Germline V gives CDR1 MNHEY, CDR2 SVGEGT. With 2 bases removed from V and 3 bases from J, the gap between germline ends came to 8 bases. This CDR3 is built from 13 residues. The DNA of the CDR3 is TGTGCCAGCAGTTACGCCAGGGGCTACGAGCAGTACTTC. Translated: CASSYARGYEQYF.

Only a few counts were recorded for this clonotype. The chain combines TRBV4-1 with TRBJ1-1; D is uncertain. Germline V gene lookup returns CDR1 MGHRA and CDR2 YSYEKL. V gave up 1 base and J gave up 0 bases, with 3 bases separating them. The CDR3 consists of 13 residues. The CDR3 DNA sequence: TGCGCCAGCAGCCAAGCGGTGAACACTGAAGCTTTCTTT. Encoded protein: CASSQAVNTEAFF.

Only a few counts were recorded for this clonotype. The chain couples TRBV20-1 to TRBJ1-4; maybe TRBD1 (5 bases). The CDR3 extends over 17 amino acids. Germline loops: CDR1 DFQATT, CDR2 SNEGSKA (reference sequence). The V end lost 0 bases, the J end lost 7 bases, and 21 bases lay between the germline ends. The CDR3 region has the DNA TGCAGTGCTAGAGATCTTAGTATTGCGGGGCAGGGTGAAAAACTGTTTTTT. Its protein is CSARDLSIAGQGEKLFF.

This rearrangement joins TRBV10-3 to TRBJ2-5; 7 nucleotides match TRBD1. V trimming: 0 bases; J trimming: 4 bases; junction bases outside the gene matches: 2. The germline V gene encodes CDR1 ENHRY and CDR2 SYGVKD. The length of the CDR3 is 14 residues. This CDR3 reads CAISESRTGETQYF. The CDR3 nucleotides read TGTGCCATCAGTGAGTCGAGGACAGGAGAGACCCAGTACTTC.

This clonotype was counted many times. The chain uses TRBV5-1 and TRBJ1-1, with TRBD1 as a possible D gene (6 bases). V lost 7 bases, J lost 2 bases, and 15 bases lay in between. CDR3 length: 14 residues. CDR1 is SGHRS, CDR2 YFSETQ, per germline. The CDR3 loop reads CASANRDINTEAFF. In nucleotides, the CDR3 is TGCGCCAGCGCAAACCGGGACATCAACACTGAAGCTTTCTTT.